This section outlines one T cell receptor beta chain sequence together with its context. Sampling involved one blood draw (roughly 2.5 ml) for every donor. No DNA is given; TCRdb re-called the 5' RACE reads and lists each CDR3 protein once. In all, the sample yields more than 350,000 distinct CDR3 sequences. This specimen belongs to a study of monozygotic twins with inflammatory bowel disease. This TCR derives from a human donor with ulcerative colitis or Crohn's disease, or a healthy co-twin of an affected twin (not recorded which). The specimen sequenced was blood.

The CDR3 loop is CASSPRLVRDRAQYF. The chain couples TRBV19 to TRBJ2-3; TCRdb returns TRBD2, unconfirmable since there is no DNA. The CDR3 consists of 15 residues. Germline V gives CDR1 LNHDA, CDR2 SQIVND (reference sequence).